This T cell receptor beta chain was profiled in a study of Tregs in tolerant kidney transplant recipients. Sequencing was performed with immunoSEQ multiplex PCR; in TCRdb, only in-frame clones are kept and a portion is missing. The table lists over 50,000 clones, about 86% of them singletons. V was cut by 5 bases and J by 10 bases, with 17 bases left in between. CDR1 is SGHTA, CDR2 FQGNSA, per germline. The CDR3 covers 13 residues. V is TRBV7-2 and J is TRBJ1-1; unclear D gene. The clonotype comes from a human donor in good health. Sequenced input: CD4+ T cells from blood. The CDR3 region has the DNA TGTGCCAGCAGCCACCCGTCGGTTTTCGGAGCTTTCTTT. Protein sequence: CASSHPSVFGAFF.